This T cell receptor (beta chain) appears in the sequencing data of a study of T cell changes during pregnancy in multiple sclerosis (dated by TCRdb to about 2019). Notes on the research overall: The study looked at changes in the T cell repertoire across pregnancy in women with multiple sclerosis.

The receptor library was made with the immunoSEQ multiplex PCR assay. Not all clones reach the TCRdb copy of this immuneACCESS table, which keeps in-frame sequences only. Checked studies attribute under half of the gap to unresolved V genes and leave the rest unexplained. Here the sample has tens of thousands of clones; roughly 90% occur a single time. The top ten hold roughly 5% of the sample. Relative to germline, V is missing 2 bases and J is missing 5 bases, with 0 bases of the junction outside any gene match. CDR1 and CDR2 are drawn from the germline V gene (reference sequence): MNHNY, SVGAGI. From the cysteine through the phenylalanine, the CDR3 covers 14 amino acids. Solely the CDR3 DNA is kept, with 42 bases framed from the first base. Of note for this clone: Its specific antigen is unknown. The input lacks base qualities; no much larger clone sits a single base away.

The origin of this receptor is a female donor with multiple sclerosis, enrolled in a pregnancy study. The sample in question was CD8+ T cells from peripheral blood mononuclear cells, obtained before pregnancy. This sequence uses TRBV6-6 and TRBJ1-4; the central 9 bases match TRBD1. The CDR3 has the sequence CASSYGTGNEKLFF. The DNA is TGTGCCAGCAGTTACGGGACAGGGAATGAAAAACTGTTTTTT.